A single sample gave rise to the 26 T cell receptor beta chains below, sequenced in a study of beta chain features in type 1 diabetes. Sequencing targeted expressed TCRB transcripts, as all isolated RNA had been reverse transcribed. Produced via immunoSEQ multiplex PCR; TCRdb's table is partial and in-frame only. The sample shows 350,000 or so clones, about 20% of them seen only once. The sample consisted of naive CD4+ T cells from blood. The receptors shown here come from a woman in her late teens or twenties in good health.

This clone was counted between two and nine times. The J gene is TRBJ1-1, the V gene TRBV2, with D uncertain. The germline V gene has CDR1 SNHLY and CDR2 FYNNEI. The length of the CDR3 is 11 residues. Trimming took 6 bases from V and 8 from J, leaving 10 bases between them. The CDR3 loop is CASRATAEAFF. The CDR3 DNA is TGTGCCAGCAGAGCGACGGCAGAAGCTTTCTTT.

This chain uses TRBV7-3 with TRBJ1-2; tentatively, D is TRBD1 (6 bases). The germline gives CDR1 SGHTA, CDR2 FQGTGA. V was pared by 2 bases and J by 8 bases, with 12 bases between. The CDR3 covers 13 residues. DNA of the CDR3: TGTGCCAGCAGCTTAGGGCCAGGGGACGGCTACACCTTC. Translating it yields CASSLGPGDGYTF.

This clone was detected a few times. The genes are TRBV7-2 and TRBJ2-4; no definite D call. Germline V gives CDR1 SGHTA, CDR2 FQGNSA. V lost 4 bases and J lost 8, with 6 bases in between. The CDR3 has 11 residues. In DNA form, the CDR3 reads TGTGCCAGCAGCTCCCGAGACATTCAGTACTTC. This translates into CASSSRDIQYF.

The CDR3 protein is CSVDRDRGPYYGYTF. CDR3 nucleotide sequence: TGCAGCGTTGATCGAGACAGGGGGCCGTACTATGGCTACACCTTC. J is TRBJ1-2 and V is TRBV29-1; 10 bases agree with TRBD1. The CDR3 has 15 amino acids. V lost 3 bases, J lost 3 bases, and 7 bases stayed unmatched. Germline CDR1 is SQVTM and CDR2 is ANQGSEA.

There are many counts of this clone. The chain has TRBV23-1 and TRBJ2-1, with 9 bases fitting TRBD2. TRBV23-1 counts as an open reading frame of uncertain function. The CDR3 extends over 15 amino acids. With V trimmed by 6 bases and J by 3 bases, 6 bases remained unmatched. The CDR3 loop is CASRPRGGLYNEQFF. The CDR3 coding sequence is TGCGCCAGCAGGCCGCGGGGGGGGCTCTACAATGAGCAGTTCTTC.

Here the CDR3 reads CASSLTPGQGAFGYTF. The CDR3 nucleotides are TGCGCCAGCAGCTTGACACCGGGACAGGGGGCGTTTGGCTACACCTTC. This chain joins TRBV5-1 and TRBJ1-2; 12 bases agree with TRBD1. The junction had 8 bases not matched to a gene; V was cut back by 1 base and J by 7 bases. The CDR3 runs to 16 residues. CDR1 and CDR2 from the germline V gene are SGHRS and YFSETQ.

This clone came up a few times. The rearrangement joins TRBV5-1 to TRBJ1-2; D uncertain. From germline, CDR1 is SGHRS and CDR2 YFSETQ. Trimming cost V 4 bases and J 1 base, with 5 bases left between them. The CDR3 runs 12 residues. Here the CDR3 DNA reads TGCGCCAGCAGCCCCAGTAACTATGGCTACACCTTC. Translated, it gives CASSPSNYGYTF.

The CDR3 nucleotides read TGTGCCAGCCGGACAGGTAGCACAGATACGCAGTATTTT. It is translated as CASRTGSTDTQYF. The V call is TRBV21-1, the J call TRBJ2-3; the table's D call TRBD1 went unverified against the DNA. TRBV21-1 is a listed pseudogene. The CDR3 totals 13 residues.

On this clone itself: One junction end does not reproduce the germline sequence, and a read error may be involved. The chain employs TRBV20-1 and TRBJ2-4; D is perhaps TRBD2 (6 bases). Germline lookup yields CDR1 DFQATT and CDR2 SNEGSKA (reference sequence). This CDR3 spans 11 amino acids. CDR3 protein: CSASGGQVLNF. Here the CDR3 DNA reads TGCAGTGCTAGTGGAGGGCAGGTTCTGAACTTC.

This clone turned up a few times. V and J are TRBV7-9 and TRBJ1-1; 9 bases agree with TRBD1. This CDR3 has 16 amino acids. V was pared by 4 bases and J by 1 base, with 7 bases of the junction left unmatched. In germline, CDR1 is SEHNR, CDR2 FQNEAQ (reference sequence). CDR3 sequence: CASSYSPGQGNTEAFF. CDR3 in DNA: TGTGCCAGCAGCTATTCTCCGGGACAGGGGAACACTGAAGCTTTCTTT.

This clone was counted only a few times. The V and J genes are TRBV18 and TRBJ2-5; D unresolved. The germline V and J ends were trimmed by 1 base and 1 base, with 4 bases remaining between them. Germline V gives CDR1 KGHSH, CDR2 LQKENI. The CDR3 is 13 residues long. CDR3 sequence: CASSPQLQETQYF. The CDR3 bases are TGTGCCAGCTCACCACAGCTCCAAGAGACCCAGTACTTC. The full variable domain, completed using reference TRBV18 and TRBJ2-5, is NAGVMQNPRHLVRRRGQEARLRCSPMKGHSHVYWYRQLPEEGLKFMVYLQKENIIDESGMPKERFSAEFPKEGPSILRIQQVVRGDSAAYFCASSPQLQETQYFGPGTRLLVL.

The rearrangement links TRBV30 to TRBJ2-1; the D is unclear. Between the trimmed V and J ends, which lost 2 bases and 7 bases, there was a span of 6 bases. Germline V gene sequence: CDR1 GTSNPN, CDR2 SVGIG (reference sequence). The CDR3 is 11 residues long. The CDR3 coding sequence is TGTGCCTGGAGTCCCCTAAATGAGCAGTTCTTC. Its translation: CAWSPLNEQFF.

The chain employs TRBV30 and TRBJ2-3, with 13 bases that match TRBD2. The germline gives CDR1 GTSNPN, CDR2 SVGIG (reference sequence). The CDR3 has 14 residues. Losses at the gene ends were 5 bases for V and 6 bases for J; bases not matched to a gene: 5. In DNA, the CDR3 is TGTGCCTGGTGCGGGACTAGCGGGGATGATACGCAGTATTTT. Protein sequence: CAWCGTSGDDTQYF.

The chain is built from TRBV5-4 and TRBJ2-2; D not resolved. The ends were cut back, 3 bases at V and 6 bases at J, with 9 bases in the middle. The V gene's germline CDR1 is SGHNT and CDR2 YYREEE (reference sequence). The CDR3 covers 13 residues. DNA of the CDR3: TGTGCCAGCAGCTCCGGTGTAGCCGGGGAGCTGTTTTTT. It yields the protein CASSSGVAGELFF.

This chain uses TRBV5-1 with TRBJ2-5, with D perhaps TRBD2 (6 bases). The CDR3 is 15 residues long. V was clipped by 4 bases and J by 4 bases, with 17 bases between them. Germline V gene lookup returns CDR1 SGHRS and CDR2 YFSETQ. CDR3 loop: CASSPGSGRRETQYF. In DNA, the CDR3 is TGCGCCAGCAGCCCCGGGAGTGGGCGCCGAGAGACCCAGTACTTC.

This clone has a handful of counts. The CDR3 loop reads CASSQDPGLRQPQHF. As DNA, the CDR3 is TGCGCCAGCAGCCAAGATCCGGGACTGAGACAGCCCCAGCATTTT. This chain links TRBV4-1 with TRBJ1-5; a weak D match, TRBD1 (5 bases). Germline V gene data show CDR1 as MGHRA and CDR2 as YSYEKL. Trimming left V 0 bases short and J 7 bases short, with 13 bases between. CDR3 length equals 15 residues.

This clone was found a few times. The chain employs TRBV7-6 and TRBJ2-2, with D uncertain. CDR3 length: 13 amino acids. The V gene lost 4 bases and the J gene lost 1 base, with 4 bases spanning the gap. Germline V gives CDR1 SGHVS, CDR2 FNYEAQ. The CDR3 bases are TGTGCCAGCAGCTGGCTGAACACCGGGGAGCTGTTTTTT. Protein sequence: CASSWLNTGELFF.

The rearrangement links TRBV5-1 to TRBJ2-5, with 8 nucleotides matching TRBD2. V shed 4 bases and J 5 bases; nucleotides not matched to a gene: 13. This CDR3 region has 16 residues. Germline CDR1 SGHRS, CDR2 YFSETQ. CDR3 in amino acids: CASSPLTGGPWETQYF. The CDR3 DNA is TGCGCCAGCAGCCCCCTTACGGGAGGGCCGTGGGAGACCCAGTACTTC.

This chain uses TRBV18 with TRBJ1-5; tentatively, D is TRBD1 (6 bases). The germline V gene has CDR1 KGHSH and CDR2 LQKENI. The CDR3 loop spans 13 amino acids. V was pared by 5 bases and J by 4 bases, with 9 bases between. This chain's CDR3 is CASSWDINQPQHF. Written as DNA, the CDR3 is TGTGCCAGCTCATGGGACATAAATCAGCCCCAGCATTTT.

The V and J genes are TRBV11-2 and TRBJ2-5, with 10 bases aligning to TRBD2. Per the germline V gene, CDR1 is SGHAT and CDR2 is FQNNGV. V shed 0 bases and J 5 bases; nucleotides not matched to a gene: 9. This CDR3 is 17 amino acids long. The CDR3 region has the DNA TGTGCCAGCAGCTTAGACCTGCTAGCGGGAGAATTTGAGACCCAGTACTTC. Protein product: CASSLDLLAGEFETQYF.

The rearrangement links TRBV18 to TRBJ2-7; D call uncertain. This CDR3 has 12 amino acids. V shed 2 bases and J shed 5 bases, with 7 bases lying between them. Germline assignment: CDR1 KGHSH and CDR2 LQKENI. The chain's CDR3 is CASSPRAHEQYF. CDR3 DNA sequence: TGTGCCAGCTCACCAAGAGCCCACGAGCAGTACTTC. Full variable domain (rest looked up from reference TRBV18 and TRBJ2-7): NAGVMQNPRHLVRRRGQEARLRCSPMKGHSHVYWYRQLPEEGLKFMVYLQKENIIDESGMPKERFSAEFPKEGPSILRIQQVVRGDSAAYFCASSPRAHEQYFGPGTRLTVT.

The CDR3 sequence: CASSLGGTGASGANVLTF. The CDR3 DNA reads as TGTGCCAGCAGTTTGGGGGGGACAGGGGCCTCTGGGGCCAACGTCCTGACTTTC. The chain employs TRBV28 and TRBJ2-6; 10 nucleotides agree with TRBD1. The V and J ends lost 3 bases and 0 bases, in that order; junction bases with no gene match: 5. The CDR3 spans 18 residues. Germline lookup yields CDR1 MDHEN and CDR2 SYDVKM. Based on the CDR3 plus reference TRBV28 and TRBJ2-6, the full variable domain is DVKVTQSSRYLVKRTGEKVFLECVQDMDHENMFWYRQDPGLGLRLIYFSYDVKMKEKGDIPEGYSVSREKKERFSLILESASTNQTSMYLCASSLGGTGASGANVLTFGAGSRLTVL.

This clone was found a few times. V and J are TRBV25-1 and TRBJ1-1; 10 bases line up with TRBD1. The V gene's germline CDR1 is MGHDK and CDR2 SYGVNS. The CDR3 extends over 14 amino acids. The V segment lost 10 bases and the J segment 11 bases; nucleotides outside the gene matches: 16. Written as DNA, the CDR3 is TGTGCCACCTCTCCGGGACAGGGGTGGTCGGAGGCTTTCTTT. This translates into CATSPGQGWSEAFF.

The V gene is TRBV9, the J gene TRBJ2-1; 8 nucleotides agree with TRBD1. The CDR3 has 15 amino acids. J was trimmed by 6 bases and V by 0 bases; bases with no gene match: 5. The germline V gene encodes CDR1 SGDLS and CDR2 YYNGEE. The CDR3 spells CASSVDGTGSNEQFF. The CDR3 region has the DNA TGTGCCAGCAGCGTAGACGGGACAGGCAGCAATGAGCAGTTCTTC.

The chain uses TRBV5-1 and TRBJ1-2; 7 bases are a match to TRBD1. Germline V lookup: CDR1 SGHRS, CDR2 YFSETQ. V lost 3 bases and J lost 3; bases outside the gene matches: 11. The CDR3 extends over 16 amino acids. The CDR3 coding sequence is TGCGCCAGCAGCTACTCCCCTGACAGGGAGGACTATGGCTACACCTTC. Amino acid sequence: CASSYSPDREDYGYTF.

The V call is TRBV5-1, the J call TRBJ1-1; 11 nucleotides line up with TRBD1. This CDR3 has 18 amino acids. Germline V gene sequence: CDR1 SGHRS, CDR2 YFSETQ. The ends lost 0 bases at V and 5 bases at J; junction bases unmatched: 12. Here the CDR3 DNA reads TGCGCCAGCAGCTTGGAGGGGGCAGGACAGGGGGCCGAGACTGAAGCTTTCTTT. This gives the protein CASSLEGAGQGAETEAFF.